Listed below are T cell receptor beta chains from one sample, sequenced in a study of OX40 agonist ivuxolimab in advanced cancers. The data were produced by immunoSEQ multiplex PCR, yet TCRdb's version contains in-frame clones alone and is incomplete. The sample has tens of thousands of clones, roughly 84% seen once. The sequenced sample was CD4+ or CD8+ T cells sorted from blood, obtained in a trial of the OX40 agonist ivuxolimab. These receptors were collected from an adult with an advanced solid tumor such as melanoma, head and neck, liver or kidney cancer. CDR3s include the opening cysteine and the closing phenylalanine or tryptophan. The D gene is left open where the match is weak. Not all rows give a size; the values are once, few, many and, for expanded clones, a class.

NA,NA,TRBV6-5,TRBJ1-2,CASSPSGGNGYTF,TGTGCCAGCAGCCCGTCGGGGGGCAATGGCTACACCTTC
NA,NA,TRBV5-1,TRBJ2-7,CASSPGVGGSYEQYF,TGCGCCAGCAGCCCTGGCGTCGGCGGAAGCTACGAGCAGTACTTC
NA,NA,TRBV4-1,TRBJ1-4,CASSLDRRTNEKLFF,TGCGCCAGCAGCCTCGACCGCCGAACTAATGAAAAACTGTTTTTT
TRBD1,NA,TRBV5-4,TRBJ1-2,CASSSTGESGYTF,TGTGCCAGCAGCTCTACAGGGGAGTCTGGCTACACCTTC
TRBD1,NA,TRBV7-9,TRBJ1-5,CASSPGTGSQPQHF,TGTGCCAGCAGCCCGGGGACAGGGAGTCAGCCCCAGCATTTT
TRBD1,NA,TRBV19,TRBJ1-1,CASKTGVNTEAFF,TGTGCCAGCAAGACAGGGGTGAACACTGAAGCTTTCTTT
NA,NA,TRBV11-2,TRBJ1-2,CASSLDGYSYGYTF,TGTGCCAGCAGCTTAGATGGATATTCCTATGGCTACACCTTC
NA,NA,TRBV29-1,TRBJ2-1,CSALRGGVLNEQFF,TGCAGCGCCCTAAGGGGGGGTGTCCTCAATGAGCAGTTCTTC
NA,once,TRBV5-1,TRBJ1-5,CASSLEGSQPQHF,TGCGCCAGCAGCCTGGAGGGCTCTCAGCCCCAGCATTTT
NA,NA,TRBV27,TRBJ2-3,CASSPRSGTSTDTQYF,TGTGCCAGCAGTCCCCGGTCAGGTACTAGCACAGATACGCAGTATTTT
NA,NA,TRBV7-2,TRBJ1-5,CASSFGWGGNQPQHF,TGTGCCAGCAGCTTCGGGTGGGGAGGCAATCAGCCCCAGCATTTT
NA,NA,TRBV7-9,TRBJ2-3,CASSLGGGGDTQYF,TGTGCCAGCAGCTTAGGCGGAGGTGGGGATACGCAGTATTTT
TRBD2,NA,TRBV6-5,TRBJ2-6,CASSIAGTGANVLTF,TGTGCCAGCAGTATAGCGGGGACAGGGGCCAACGTCCTGACTTTC
TRBD1,NA,TRBV11-2,TRBJ2-3,CASSSGTGPTDTQYF,TGTGCCAGCAGCTCCGGGACAGGGCCCACAGATACGCAGTATTTT
NA,NA,TRBV5-5,TRBJ1-4,CASSLFLGDRKLFF,TGTGCCAGCAGCTTATTTTTGGGTGACAGAAAACTGTTTTTT
TRBD1,few,TRBV19,TRBJ1-2,CASSLKPDRVPTF,TGTGCCAGTAGTCTAAAGCCGGACAGGGTTCCCACCTTC
NA,NA,TRBV6-5,TRBJ2-5,CASSYSVSRETQYF,TGTGCCAGCAGTTACAGTGTGAGCCGGGAGACCCAGTACTTC
NA,NA,TRBV6-6,TRBJ2-2,CASRGRTANTGELFF,TGTGCCAGCAGGGGACGGACAGCGAACACCGGGGAGCTGTTTTTT
TRBD2,NA,TRBV28,TRBJ2-3,CASSLSSGGRDTQYF,TGTGCCAGCAGTTTAAGTAGCGGGGGTAGAGATACGCAGTATTTT
NA,NA,TRBV27,TRBJ2-7,CASRGRNFYEQYF,TGTGCCAGCAGGGGACGGAATTTCTACGAGCAGTACTTC
NA,NA,TRBV5-1,TRBJ2-7,CASSSGSSYEQYF,TGCGCCAGCAGCTCAGGGAGCTCCTACGAGCAGTACTTC
TRBD1,NA,TRBV29-1,TRBJ2-7,CSVDQGALNEQYF,TGCAGCGTTGACCAGGGGGCGCTGAACGAGCAGTACTTC
NA,NA,TRBV19,TRBJ2-4,CASSPQRRGKNIQYF,TGTGCCAGTAGTCCCCAGCGGAGGGGTAAAAACATTCAGTACTTC
TRBD1,NA,TRBV7-8,TRBJ2-1,CASSLATQGVLYNEQFF,TGTGCCAGCAGCTTAGCGACACAGGGGGTACTTTACAATGAGCAGTTCTTC
NA,NA,TRBV18,TRBJ2-5,CASSPIRQETQYF,TGTGCCAGCTCACCAATAAGGCAAGAGACCCAGTACTTC
NA,NA,TRBV7-2,TRBJ2-3,CASSSPDTQYF,TGTGCCAGCAGCTCCCCAGATACGCAGTATTTT
NA,once,TRBV7-2,TRBJ1-1,CASSLGGGGIMNTEAFF,TGTGCCAGCAGCTTAGGGGGAGGCGGCATTATGAACACTGAAGCTTTCTTT
TRBD1,NA,TRBV9,TRBJ2-7,CASSATGTSYEQYF,TGTGCCAGCAGCGCGACAGGGACCTCCTACGAGCAGTACTTC
NA,NA,TRBV7-2,TRBJ2-3,CASSSTPTDTQYF,TGTGCCAGCAGCTCTACGCCCACAGATACGCAGTATTTT
TRBD1,NA,TRBV9,TRBJ2-1,CASSVAGQVGYEQFF,TGTGCCAGCAGCGTAGCGGGACAGGTCGGGTATGAGCAGTTCTTC
NA,NA,TRBV28,TRBJ1-6,CASSFPTGPSSYNSPLHF,TGTGCCAGCAGTTTCCCCACAGGTCCTAGCTCCTATAATTCACCCCTCCACTTT
NA,NA,TRBV5-1,TRBJ2-2,CASSFLQGTGELFF,TGCGCCAGCAGCTTCTTACAGGGAACCGGGGAGCTGTTTTTT
NA,NA,TRBV7-9,TRBJ2-5,CASSLAGGQETQYF,TGTGCCAGCAGCTTAGCGGGGGGTCAAGAGACCCAGTACTTC
TRBD1,once,TRBV6-6,TRBJ2-1,CASSRTGATYNEQFF,TGTGCCAGCAGCAGGACAGGGGCTACCTACAATGAGCAGTTCTTC
TRBD2,NA,TRBV7-6,TRBJ2-7,CASSLGLAGYEQYF,TGTGCCAGCAGCTTAGGGCTAGCGGGATACGAGCAGTACTTC
TRBD1,NA,TRBV5-1,TRBJ2-5,CASSTGGTGRRETQYF,TGCGCCAGCAGCACCGGAGGGACAGGGCGAAGGGAGACCCAGTACTTC
NA,NA,TRBV29-1,TRBJ2-5,CSADSSRETQYF,TGCAGCGCCGACAGCTCCCGGGAGACCCAGTACTTC
TRBD2,few,TRBV5-1,TRBJ2-7,CASSLATTSGRGEQYF,TGCGCCAGCAGCTTGGCCACGACTAGCGGGAGAGGCGAGCAGTACTTC
TRBD2,NA,TRBV19,TRBJ2-1,CASREFSGSGYNEQFF,TGTGCCAGTAGGGAATTCAGCGGGAGTGGTTACAATGAGCAGTTCTTC
TRBD1,once,TRBV27,TRBJ1-6,CASSPWTGGRMGSPLHF,TGTGCCAGCAGTCCTTGGACAGGGGGCCGGATGGGATCACCCCTCCACTTT
TRBD1,once,TRBV11-2,TRBJ2-3,CASSLARTGDTQYF,TGTGCCAGCAGCTTAGCCAGGACAGGAGATACGCAGTATTTT
TRBD2,NA,TRBV5-5,TRBJ2-7,CASSLSTSGITYEQYF,TGTGCCAGCAGTTTATCGACTAGCGGGATAACCTACGAGCAGTACTTC
NA,once,TRBV6-5,TRBJ2-5,CASSYRPSETQYF,TGTGCCAGCAGTTACCGGCCGTCAGAGACCCAGTACTTC
NA,NA,TRBV18,TRBJ2-3,CASSPLGTDTQYF,TGTGCCAGCTCACCCCTGGGCACAGATACGCAGTATTTT
NA,NA,TRBV5-1,TRBJ2-2,CASSLVVAGELFF,TGCGCCAGCAGCTTGGTTGTAGCCGGGGAGCTGTTTTTT
TRBD1,NA,TRBV7-8,TRBJ1-5,CASSGDRVSQPQHF,TGTGCCAGCAGCGGCGACAGGGTTAGTCAGCCCCAGCATTTT
TRBD2,once,TRBV9,TRBJ2-3,CASSARLAGGPDTQYF,TGTGCCAGCAGCGCGCGACTAGCGGGAGGACCAGATACGCAGTATTTT